The rows below give T cell receptor beta chains drawn from one sample of a study of PD-1 blockade in classical Hodgkin lymphoma. The table came from immunoSEQ multiplex PCR; TCRdb's copy has only in-frame clones and leaves some out. The table shows 25,000 to 30,000 clones, with over 75% occurring only once. Source: peripheral blood mononuclear cells (PBMCs), taken before the fourth cycle of nivolumab. Every receptor here comes from a human donor with classical Hodgkin lymphoma. Each CDR3 is given with its conserved first and last residue. A D gene is named only where the DNA matches it firmly. Clone size, where shown, is once, few, many, or a class for clones that have expanded.

v_call	d_call	j_call	clone_size	cdr3_nt	cdr3_aa
TRBV11-2	.	TRBJ1-1	once	TGTGCCAGCAGCTTAAGTAGTCAGTCGAACACTGAAGCTTTCTTT	CASSLSSQSNTEAFF
TRBV29-1	TRBD2	TRBJ2-5	.	TGCAGCGTTGATTCTTACCCGGGGGGGACCCAGTACTTC	CSVDSYPGGTQYF
TRBV10-3	.	TRBJ2-2	once	TGTGCGACTGCGGGGGCGCCTACCGGGGAGCTGTTTTTT	CATAGAPTGELFF
TRBV5-5	TRBD2	TRBJ2-3	.	TGTGCCAGCAGCTACTTAGCGGGGGATGGGGCAGATACGCAGTATTTT	CASSYLAGDGADTQYF
TRBV5-1	TRBD2	TRBJ2-3	.	TGCGCCAGCAGCGATCCGGGAGGACGGGAATTCACAGATACGCAGTATTTT	CASSDPGGREFTDTQYF
TRBV19	.	TRBJ1-4	.	TGTGCCAGTAGTAGCGCGACAGGCGAACTGTTTTTT	CASSSATGELFF
TRBV2	TRBD2	TRBJ2-3	.	TGTGCCAGCAGTGAAGGTTCTAGCGGGAGCATAGATACGCAGTATTTT	CASSEGSSGSIDTQYF
TRBV2	.	TRBJ1-2	once	TGTGCCAGCAGTGAAGTGGGGTCGGATCTGGGCTACACCTTC	CASSEVGSDLGYTF
TRBV7-9	TRBD2	TRBJ2-5	.	TGTGCCAGCACTCGGACTAGCGGGGTAGGGGAGACCCAGTACTTC	CASTRTSGVGETQYF
TRBV28	TRBD1	TRBJ1-2	few	TGTGCCAGCAGCGAGACAGGGCGTACAGGCTACACCTTC	CASSETGRTGYTF
TRBV19	.	TRBJ2-7	.	TGTGCCAGTAGTGTCACTACGGGACTTCTGAGCTCCTACGAGCAGTACTTC	CASSVTTGLLSSYEQYF
TRBV6-1	.	TRBJ1-1	.	TGTGCCAGCAGTGAGGCGGATGCTGTCACTGAAGCTTTCTTT	CASSEADAVTEAFF
TRBV5-4	TRBD1	TRBJ2-5	.	TGTGCCAGCAGCACGGGACAGGGGGGATTAGGGACCCAGTACTTC	CASSTGQGGLGTQYF
TRBV5-8	TRBD2	TRBJ2-1	.	TGTGCCAGCAGCGTGGCTAGCGGAACTAGCTCCTACAATGAGCAGTTCTTC	CASSVASGTSSYNEQFF
TRBV7-3	.	TRBJ2-1	medium-sized	TGTGCCAGCAGCTTTGTTGGCGGCACCCTCCCCGCCTACAATGAGCAGTTCTTC	CASSFVGGTLPAYNEQFF
TRBV6-5	.	TRBJ2-7	.	TGTGCCAGCAGTATGACGGGAACCTACGAGCAGTACTTC	CASSMTGTYEQYF
TRBV19	.	TRBJ2-2	.	TGTGCCAGTAGTATTGGGAACACCGGGGAGCTGTTTTTT	CASSIGNTGELFF
TRBV7-3	TRBD2	TRBJ2-2	.	TGTGCCAGCAGCTTACGCGGGCCGGGAGGGTACACCGGGGAGCTGTTTTTT	CASSLRGPGGYTGELFF
TRBV14	.	TRBJ2-1	medium-sized	TGTGCCAGCAGCCCGGGACTGGGCAATGAGCAGTTCTTC	CASSPGLGNEQFF
TRBV19	.	TRBJ2-7	.	TGTGCCAGTAGTATAGCCTCTCTAGCAGGACACCTACCCTACGAGCAGTACTTC	CASSIASLAGHLPYEQYF
TRBV6-1	.	TRBJ2-1	.	TGTGCCAGCAGTAACACCGGGATCCCTTACAATGAGCAGTTCTTC	CASSNTGIPYNEQFF
TRBV6-6	.	TRBJ1-1	.	TGTGCCAGCAACCCTCCAGGCCCGAACACTGAAGCTTTCTTT	CASNPPGPNTEAFF
TRBV10-3	TRBD1	TRBJ1-3	.	TGTGCCATCAGTGAGGGGACAGGCCACTCTGGAAACACCATATATTTT	CAISEGTGHSGNTIYF
TRBV27	TRBD1	TRBJ1-6	.	TGTGCCAGCAGTTTAGAAGGGACAGGGGCGGTCTCACCCCTCCACTTT	CASSLEGTGAVSPLHF
TRBV5-8	.	TRBJ1-3	.	TGTGCCAGCAGCTTTCGAGACTCTGGAAACACCATATATTTT	CASSFRDSGNTIYF
TRBV7-8	.	TRBJ1-2	.	TGTGCCAGCAGCGTACTGGGGGCGACTGGCTACACCTTC	CASSVLGATGYTF
TRBV28	TRBD1	TRBJ1-2	.	TGTGCCAGCAGTTTAACTGGACAGGGAAAAGGCTACACCTTC	CASSLTGQGKGYTF
TRBV28	TRBD1	TRBJ1-5	.	TGTGCCAGCAGTGGGACAGCAAATCAGCCCCAGCATTTT	CASSGTANQPQHF
TRBV18	.	TRBJ1-2	.	TGTGCCAGCTCACCAAGTGGACAAGGGCCCTATGGCTACACCTTC	CASSPSGQGPYGYTF
TRBV27	TRBD2	TRBJ2-7	.	TGTGCCAGCAGTAGGACTAGCGGGTACGAGCAGTACTTC	CASSRTSGYEQYF
TRBV5-1	.	TRBJ2-5	.	TGCGCCAGCAGCTTGGCCACTGGGGTAGAGACCCAGTACTTC	CASSLATGVETQYF
TRBV19	TRBD1	TRBJ1-2	once	TGTGCCAGTATCCCCCCCGGGGACAGGGGCTATGGCTACACCTTC	CASIPPGDRGYGYTF
TRBV11-2	TRBD2	TRBJ2-2	.	TGTGCCAGCAGTAAGCGGGAGGGCCTCACCGGGGAGCTGTTTTTT	CASSKREGLTGELFF
TRBV28	TRBD2	TRBJ2-1	.	TGTGCCAGCAGTTCAGGGACTAGCGGGAGTATTAATGAGCAGTTCTTC	CASSSGTSGSINEQFF
TRBV6-1	.	TRBJ1-3	.	TGTGCCAGCAGTGAAATCGGCGGCACCATATATTTT	CASSEIGGTIYF
TRBV27	.	TRBJ2-5	.	TGTGCCAGCAGCCCGCGGGGGCGGGGGCAAGAGACCCAGTACTTC	CASSPRGRGQETQYF
TRBV6-1	.	TRBJ1-1	.	TGTGCCAGCAGTGAATCAGTCCTAAGGGTAGTTGAAGCTTTCTTT	CASSESVLRVVEAFF
TRBV28	.	TRBJ1-1	.	TGTGCCAGCAGTCCCAGTACGGCGAACACTGAAGCTTTCTTT	CASSPSTANTEAFF
TRBV27	.	TRBJ1-2	.	TGTGCCAGCAGTTTCCGGGGTACCGGCTACACCTTC	CASSFRGTGYTF
TRBV6-1	TRBD1	TRBJ2-7	once	TGTGCCAGCAGACGGACAGGGGGCGGTTACGAGCAGTACTTC	CASRRTGGGYEQYF
TRBV15	.	TRBJ1-4	.	TGTGCCACCAGCGCCCGGAAAAATGAAAAACTGTTTTTT	CATSARKNEKLFF
TRBV6-1	.	TRBJ2-5	.	TGTGCCGGCAGTCTGGACTATCAAGAGACCCAGTACTTC	CAGSLDYQETQYF
TRBV28	TRBD1	TRBJ2-2	.	TGTGCCAGCAGTCTCAGACAGGGACACACCGGGGAGCTGTTTTTT	CASSLRQGHTGELFF
TRBV7-9	.	TRBJ2-7	.	TGTGCCAGCAGCTTAGCGGGCCCCTACGAGCAGTACTTC	CASSLAGPYEQYF
TRBV28	TRBD1	TRBJ1-5	once	TGTGCCAGCAGTTTGCCCTCGGCCGGGACAGGGGGCAATCAGCCCCAGCATTTT	CASSLPSAGTGGNQPQHF
TRBV19	.	TRBJ2-5	.	TGTGCCAGTAGTCTCTCCGGGATGCCTGGGGAGACCCAGTACTTC	CASSLSGMPGETQYF
TRBV5-1	TRBD2	TRBJ2-7	.	TGCGCCAGCTCAAAAAGAGGGACTAGCGGGGTTGGGAGCTCCTACGAGCAGTACTTC	CASSKRGTSGVGSSYEQYF
TRBV7-9	.	TRBJ2-7	.	TGTGCCAGCAGCGTGAACAGCGCTTACGAGCAGTACTTC	CASSVNSAYEQYF
TRBV5-1	TRBD2	TRBJ2-1	.	TGCGCCAGCAGCTTGATCACTAGCGGGCTAAACTCCTACAATGAGCAGTTCTTC	CASSLITSGLNSYNEQFF
TRBV9	.	TRBJ2-1	.	TGTGCCAGCAGCGTAGGGCCCCCTCTTGGGGCCAGCTCCTACAATGAGCAGTTCTTC	CASSVGPPLGASSYNEQFF
TRBV7-2	TRBD1	TRBJ2-7	once	TGTGCCAGCAGCCCACTCGGGACAGTCCCCATAAAAGACGAGCAGTACTTC	CASSPLGTVPIKDEQYF
TRBV18	.	TRBJ1-1	once	TGTGCCAGCTCACCCCTGACAGTAATGAACACTGAAGCTTTCTTT	CASSPLTVMNTEAFF
TRBV18	TRBD2	TRBJ2-1	.	TGTGCCAGCTCACATTATCAGACTAGCGAGGTTTACAATGAGCAGTTCTTC	CASSHYQTSEVYNEQFF
TRBV9	TRBD2	TRBJ2-1	.	TGTGCCAGCAGCGTAGTCCCCCTGGGCGGGGGTGCCTACAATGAGCAGTTCTTC	CASSVVPLGGGAYNEQFF
TRBV6-6	.	TRBJ2-3	.	TGTGCCAGCAGCCTCTCCCCACGACGCCCAGATACGCAGTATTTT	CASSLSPRRPDTQYF
TRBV4-1	TRBD2	TRBJ2-5	.	TGCGCCAGCAGCCGCGGACTAGCGGGGGGACAAGAGACCCAGTACTTC	CASSRGLAGGQETQYF
TRBV5-4	TRBD1	TRBJ1-4	once	TGTGCCAGCAGCATGGGACAGGGGAATGAAAAACTGTTTTTT	CASSMGQGNEKLFF
TRBV6-1	.	TRBJ2-7	.	TGTGCCAGCAGTGAAGCCTACGTCCGGGAGCAGTACTTC	CASSEAYVREQYF
TRBV14	.	TRBJ1-2	once	TGTGCCAGCAGCCGACATGGAAAAGGAGGCTACACCTTC	CASSRHGKGGYTF